This TCR beta chain is from a study of OX40 agonist ivuxolimab in advanced cancers. For the study at large: Eligibility admitted prior anti-PD-1, anti-PD-L1 or anti-CTLA-4 therapy; 35% to 40% had some. Study results and limitations: CD4+ and CD8+ T cells in blood underwent clonal expansion by week 6 at 0.1 to 3.0 mg/kg. The average count of expanded clones was higher among CD8+ T cells than among CD4+.

At cycle 4 day 1, cycle 7 day 1, and baseline, blood was sampled. The data were produced by immunoSEQ multiplex PCR, yet TCRdb's version contains in-frame clones alone and is incomplete. The sample includes roughly 35,000 clones, approximately 80% of them seen just once. Germline V gene lookup returns CDR1 SEHNR and CDR2 FQNEAQ (reference sequence). V was cut by 2 bases and J by 6 bases, with 7 bases left in between. The CDR3 has 12 residues. Points on this clone: No antigen is known for it.

The sequenced sample was CD4+ or CD8+ T cells sorted from blood, obtained in a trial of the OX40 agonist ivuxolimab. This TCR was sampled from an adult with an advanced solid tumor such as melanoma, head and neck, liver or kidney cancer. This chain joins TRBV7-9 and TRBJ1-1; D gene unclear. Written as DNA, the CDR3 is TGTGCCAGCAGCTTATATCGGGCTGAAGCTTTCTTT. Its protein product is CASSLYRAEAFF.